Here is one TCR beta chain with its context. Its matching antigen is unknown. The data derive from a study of cytomegalovirus exposure and HLA in healthy donors. Overall study context: As released early, the data held some 85 million unique TCRs from HLA-typed donors. The study's findings and limits: It was 150 to 200 TCR beta chains that were listed as cytomegalovirus-associated. Within an earlier analysis, most TCR beta V segments proved productive either about 87% or about 30% of the time. Several of the most significant clusters were apparently associated with common viral pathogens in a later analysis.

PCR amplification relied on 60 Vbeta primers (plus 13 Jbeta primers). TCRdb keeps only in-frame clones here, not all; method: immunoSEQ multiplex PCR. The profile shows 150,000 to 250,000 clones, approximately 79% of them singletons. This TCR came from a woman between 25 and 40 years old in good health and CMV-seropositive. Sample: PBMCs.

Here the CDR3 reads CASSPRRGTGLTDTQYF. CDR3 nucleotides: TGTGCCAGCAGCCCGAGGAGGGGGACAGGGCTCACAGATACGCAGTATTTT. The chain combines TRBV9 with TRBJ2-3; 9 bases agree with TRBD1. CDR1 and CDR2 (germline): SGDLS, YYNGEE. The CDR3 has 17 amino acids. J lost 2 bases, V lost 4 bases, and 11 bases had no gene match.